These 2 T cell receptor beta chains came from one sample sequenced in a study of T cell responses to AZD1222 COVID-19 vaccine. Repertoires were generated with immunoSEQ multiplex PCR, while TCRdb's copy carries only in-frame clones and drops some. The repertoire holds roughly 90,000 clones, with over 85% as singletons. The specimen comprised peripheral blood, sampled 28 days after the second AZD1222 dose. The receptor set was obtained from an adult who received the AZD1222 COVID-19 vaccine.

The genes are TRBV6-1 and TRBJ1-2, with TRBD1 identical over 9 bases. This CDR3 contains 14 residues. Germline trimming cut 2 bases from V and 6 bases from J; bases unmatched to any gene: 4. The V gene's germline CDR1 is MNHNS and CDR2 SASEGT. The CDR3 DNA sequence: TGTGCCAGCAGTGAACTGGGACAGGGTGATGGCTACACCTTC. This encodes CASSELGQGDGYTF.

This clone was picked up one time. The J gene is TRBJ2-1, the V gene TRBV14, with 9 bases that match TRBD1. The CDR3 spans 16 residues. V dropped 4 bases and J dropped 4; count of bases not matched to a gene: 8. Germline CDR1 SGHDN, CDR2 FVKESK. This chain's CDR3 is CASSLAGTGIYNEQFF. The CDR3 DNA sequence: TGTGCCAGCAGCCTTGCCGGGACAGGGATATACAATGAGCAGTTCTTC. The whole variable domain, filled in from reference TRBV14 and TRBJ2-1, reads EAGVTQFPSHSVIEKGQTVTLRCDPISGHDNLYWYRRVMGKEIKFLLHFVKESKQDESGMPNNRFLAERTGGTYSTLKVQPAELEDSGVYFCASSLAGTGIYNEQFFGPGTRLTVL.